The 3 T cell receptor beta chains given below trace back to one sample, sequenced in a study of T cells in Graves' hyperthyroidism and ophthalmopathy (dated by TCRdb to about 2019). The library was produced with multiplex PCR. The run used an Illumina HiSeq 2000. Amplification of TCR beta CDR3 regions was carried out from RNA transcripts. The TCR CDR3 was subjected to a first round of RT-PCR using the HTBI primer set and the Qiagen OneStep RT-PCR kit. TCRdb reprocessed the public reads (quality trimming at Q25 with fastp, clone calling with MiXCR) and kept in-frame beta chains. Merged by CDR3 protein, the rows form single entries marked with the most common genes and DNA. This sample lists some 800,000 distinct CDR3 sequences; over 35% were detected once. More than 7% of the sample belongs to the ten largest clones. Source material: blood. Receptor source: a man between 18 and 35 years old with Graves' hyperthyroidism.

This clonotype was detected only a few times. J is TRBJ2-5 and V is TRBV6-5; maybe TRBD2 (7 bases). The CDR3 loop spans 14 amino acids. Trimming shortened V by 7 bases and J by 5 bases, and 17 bases separated the two germline ends. Germline values: CDR1 MNHEY, CDR2 SVGAGI. The CDR3 DNA sequence: TGTGCCAGCAAAAAAGGGGGGGGGCAGGAGACCCAGTACTTC. It codes for CASKKGGGQETQYF.

This clonotype appeared many times. The chain carries TRBV19 and TRBJ1-1, with D unclear. The germline CDR1 and CDR2 sequences are LNHDA and SQIVND (reference sequence). V gave up 5 bases and J gave up 3 bases, with 13 bases separating them. This CDR3 contains 14 residues. In nucleotides, the CDR3 is TGTGCCAGTAGTCCTCCTTGGGGAGACACTGAAGCTTTCTTT. Translating gives CASSPPWGDTEAFF.

The genes are TRBV7-8 and TRBJ1-1; no reliable D call. Per germline, CDR1 SGHVS and CDR2 FQNEAQ. Between the trimmed V and J ends, which lost 11 bases and 11 bases, there was a span of 21 bases. The CDR3 spans 12 residues. DNA for the CDR3: TGTGCCTGGGAACGAGGCGGGTTGGTCGCTTTCTTT. Translation: CAWERGGLVAFF. Variable domain in full (rest from reference TRBV7-8 and TRBJ1-1): GAGVSQSPRYKVAKRGQDVALRCDPISGHVSLFWYQQALGQGPEFLTYFQNEAQLDKSGLPSDRFFAERPEGSVSTLKIQRTQQEDSAVYLCAWERGGLVAFFGQGTRLTVV.